This TCR beta chain was recorded in a study of cytotoxic CD8 clonotypes in ibrutinib-treated CLL. As for the study in general: Complete response was seen in 2 patients and partial in approximately 24; about twelve progressed and approximately 14 stayed remitted after a median roughly 70 months.

V was pared by 6 bases and J by 4 bases, with 13 bases between. CDR1 and CDR2 (germline): SNHLY, FYNNEI. The CDR3 length is 14 residues. Overall study findings and caveats: Sustained-remission and progressing patients had unequal sampling times. Against age-matched healthy donors, baseline clonality ran higher and tracked circulating CD8+ T-cell counts. Clonality increased with ibrutinib response but returned toward baseline at progression.

Some clones are missing from TCRdb's copy, which holds only in-frame ones; the method was immunoSEQ multiplex PCR. The table records about 60,000 clones, over 55% of them present only once. With respect to this clone: Antigen unknown.

This TCR was recovered from a human donor with chronic lymphocytic leukemia. The sequencing used PBMCs, collected after 24 months of ibrutinib treatment. The rearrangement uses TRBV2 and TRBJ2-1; D is perhaps TRBD1 (6 bases). The CDR3 sequence is CASRTGQLYNEQFF. The CDR3 bases are TGTGCCAGCAGAACCGGACAGCTATACAATGAGCAGTTCTTC.